A selection of T cell receptor beta chains follows, all from one sample in a study of blood T cell repertoires in COVID-19. TCRdb keeps only in-frame clones here, not all; method: immunoSEQ multiplex PCR. The table includes roughly 440,000 clones, around 88% detected once. What was sequenced was peripheral blood. The receptor source for this set is a woman aged 45-60 years with COVID-19, enrolled during active disease. The conserved cysteine and the conserved F or W are not part of the CDR3 here. Fields, in order: J gene, clone size, V gene, CDR3 length, CDR3 protein. Size values are once, few and many counts, or a class for expanded clones, and some rows have none.

j_gene: TRBJ2-3; abundance: .; v_gene: TRBV5-1; len: 12; CDR3aa: ASSLGLGTDTQY
j_gene: TRBJ2-7; abundance: .; v_gene: TRBV18; len: 14; CDR3aa: ASSPTTGTGSYEQY
j_gene: TRBJ2-7; abundance: .; v_gene: TRBV6-5; len: 12; CDR3aa: AAMVPGQGHEQY
j_gene: TRBJ1-2; abundance: .; v_gene: TRBV30; len: 11; CDR3aa: AWSRGRDYGYT
j_gene: TRBJ2-5; abundance: .; v_gene: TRBV6-2/TRBV6-3; len: 16; CDR3aa: ASSYPSYTSSEEETQY
j_gene: TRBJ1-2; abundance: .; v_gene: TRBV5-6; len: 12; CDR3aa: ASSLGTASYGYT
j_gene: TRBJ2-1; abundance: .; v_gene: TRBV5-1; len: 14; CDR3aa: ASSLSGAGNGNEQF
j_gene: TRBJ1-2; abundance: .; v_gene: TRBV7-9; len: 12; CDR3aa: ASTTGAARYGYT
j_gene: TRBJ2-2; abundance: .; v_gene: TRBV9; len: 14; CDR3aa: ASSPSPGQSTGELF
j_gene: TRBJ2-3; abundance: .; v_gene: TRBV27; len: 13; CDR3aa: ASSLTGTNYYTQY
j_gene: TRBJ2-2; abundance: once; v_gene: TRBV27; len: 11; CDR3aa: ASSLSASGGKF
j_gene: TRBJ2-7; abundance: .; v_gene: TRBV11-1; len: 11; CDR3aa: ASSSFQGGEQY
j_gene: TRBJ1-2; abundance: once; v_gene: TRBV29-1; len: 10; CDR3aa: SAREGAGGYT
j_gene: TRBJ2-7; abundance: once; v_gene: TRBV7-2; len: 14; CDR3aa: ASSSPGTGRLYEQY
j_gene: TRBJ2-1; abundance: once; v_gene: TRBV5-1; len: 15; CDR3aa: ASRRSGGPYSYNEQF
j_gene: TRBJ2-2; abundance: .; v_gene: TRBV19; len: 13; CDR3aa: ASSTSGAGTGELF
j_gene: TRBJ2-7; abundance: .; v_gene: TRBV7-9; len: 14; CDR3aa: ASSLGLAGTSHEQY
j_gene: TRBJ1-6; abundance: .; v_gene: TRBV6-5; len: 13; CDR3aa: ASKGQSSYNSPLH
j_gene: TRBJ1-4; abundance: .; v_gene: TRBV2; len: 11; CDR3aa: ASVQGTGEKLF
j_gene: TRBJ2-7; abundance: few; v_gene: TRBV9; len: 12; CDR3aa: ASSAGQLLYEQY
j_gene: TRBJ1-1; abundance: once; v_gene: TRBV4-1; len: 13; CDR3aa: ASSQATGISTEAF
j_gene: TRBJ2-5; abundance: .; v_gene: TRBV7-7; len: 12; CDR3aa: ASSPLGPGETQY
j_gene: TRBJ2-1; abundance: .; v_gene: TRBV27; len: 12; CDR3aa: ASSFGRGYNEQF
j_gene: TRBJ2-2; abundance: .; v_gene: TRBV11-2; len: 13; CDR3aa: ASSPTGANTGELF
j_gene: TRBJ2-1; abundance: .; v_gene: TRBV4-1; len: 15; CDR3aa: ASSQDAPASSYNEQF
j_gene: TRBJ2-1; abundance: .; v_gene: TRBV7-3; len: 13; CDR3aa: ASSLMTGSYNEQF
j_gene: TRBJ1-1; abundance: .; v_gene: TRBV19; len: 12; CDR3aa: ASKQGAGNTEAF
j_gene: TRBJ2-7; abundance: .; v_gene: TRBV18; len: 14; CDR3aa: ASSTLRQGDWYEQY
j_gene: TRBJ2-7; abundance: .; v_gene: TRBV18; len: 10; CDR3aa: ASSPGRDEQY
j_gene: TRBJ1-1; abundance: .; v_gene: TRBV7-9; len: 13; CDR3aa: ASSPEGPQPTEAF
j_gene: TRBJ1-1; abundance: .; v_gene: TRBV28; len: 11; CDR3aa: ASSNTGFGEAF
j_gene: TRBJ1-1; abundance: .; v_gene: TRBV4-2; len: 13; CDR3aa: ASSQDIGVVSEAF
j_gene: TRBJ2-7; abundance: .; v_gene: TRBV29-1; len: 8; CDR3aa: SVGSHEQY
j_gene: TRBJ1-2; abundance: .; v_gene: TRBV6-1; len: 14; CDR3aa: ASSGWGTGNQISYT
j_gene: TRBJ2-1; abundance: few; v_gene: TRBV18; len: 14; CDR3aa: ASSPPGTSGLNEQF
j_gene: TRBJ2-1; abundance: once; v_gene: TRBV19; len: 14; CDR3aa: ASSSIAGASVFEQF
j_gene: TRBJ2-3; abundance: once; v_gene: TRBV30; len: 14; CDR3aa: AWTVGTTTGGDTQY
j_gene: TRBJ1-1; abundance: .; v_gene: TRBV5-4; len: 13; CDR3aa: ASSLETGSDTEAF
j_gene: TRBJ2-7; abundance: .; v_gene: TRBV14; len: 12; CDR3aa: ASSQGGGPLEQY
j_gene: TRBJ2-7; abundance: .; v_gene: TRBV6-1; len: 10; CDR3aa: ASSFQGYEQY
j_gene: TRBJ2-2; abundance: .; v_gene: TRBV4-1; len: 11; CDR3aa: ASSQDGGYELF
j_gene: TRBJ2-5; abundance: .; v_gene: TRBV10-3; len: 11; CDR3aa: AISEHNQETQY